The source of this T cell receptor (beta chain) is a study of beta chain features in type 1 diabetes. General observations from the study: Significant though moderate, a shortening of TCRB CDR3s appeared in all four CD4+ subsets of Type 1 diabetes patients. Researchers caution that PCR might favor shorter templates, equally among patients and controls.

A single heparinised draw of approximately 110 mL on average was taken per donor. Via CD45RO/CCR7/CD25/CD127/CD95/CD27, cells of the CD4+ naive, central memory, regulatory and stem cell-like memory subsets were sorted. Of the isolated RNA, all was reverse transcribed, and so the sequenced material was expressed TCRB transcripts. Clones were sequenced by immunoSEQ multiplex PCR, and TCRdb holds only the in-frame ones, with some missing. The table has under 300,000 clones, around 20% seen once. A note on this clone: Its antigen is currently unknown.

The CDR3 runs to 16 residues. V lost 4 bases and J lost 0, with 16 bases in between. Germline V lookup: CDR1 LGHNA, CDR2 YNFKEQ. This rearrangement joins TRBV4-2 to TRBJ2-7, with D perhaps matching TRBD2 (5 bases). Sequencing input: naive CD4+ T cells from blood. The TCR sequence derives from a woman aged 40-49 years with type 1 diabetes. The CDR3 nucleotides are TGTGCCAGCAGCCCCTCGGGGAAATCGAGCTCCTACGAGCAGTACTTC. Encoded protein: CASSPSGKSSSYEQYF.